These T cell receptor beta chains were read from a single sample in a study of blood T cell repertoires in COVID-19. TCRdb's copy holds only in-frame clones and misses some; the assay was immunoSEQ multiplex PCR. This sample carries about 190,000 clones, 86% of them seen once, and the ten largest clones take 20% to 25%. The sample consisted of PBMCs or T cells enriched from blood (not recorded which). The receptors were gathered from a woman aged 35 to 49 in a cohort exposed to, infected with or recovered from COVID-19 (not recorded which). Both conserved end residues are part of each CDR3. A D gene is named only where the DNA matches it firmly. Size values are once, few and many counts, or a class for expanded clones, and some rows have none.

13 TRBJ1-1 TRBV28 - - CASTQTGFTEAFF TGTGCCAGCACCCAGACAGGATTCACTGAAGCTTTCTTT
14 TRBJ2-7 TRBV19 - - CASTPRGSSYEQYF TGTGCCAGTACCCCGCGAGGGTCCTCCTACGAGCAGTACTTC
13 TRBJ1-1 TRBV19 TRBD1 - CASSMTGGTEAFF TGTGCCAGTAGTATGACAGGGGGCACTGAAGCTTTCTTT
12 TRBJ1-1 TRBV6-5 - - CASTGRNTEAFF TGTGCCAGCACGGGGAGGAACACTGAAGCTTTCTTT
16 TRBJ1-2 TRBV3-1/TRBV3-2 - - CASSQDRNFRNYGYTF TGTGCCAGCAGCCAAGACAGGAACTTTCGGAACTATGGCTACACCTTC
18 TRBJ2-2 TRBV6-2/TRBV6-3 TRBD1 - CASSYTYGQGKNTGELFF TGTGCCAGCAGTTACACCTACGGACAGGGGAAGAACACCGGGGAGCTGTTTTTT
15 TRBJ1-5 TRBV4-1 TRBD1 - CASSQGQGGNQPQHF TGCGCCAGCAGCCAAGGACAGGGGGGCAATCAGCCCCAGCATTTT
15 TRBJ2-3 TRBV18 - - CASSPTVTSTDTQYF TGTGCCAGCTCACCCACAGTAACTAGCACAGATACGCAGTATTTT
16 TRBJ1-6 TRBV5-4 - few CASRNPEQGNNSPLHF TGTGCCAGCAGAAACCCAGAGCAGGGCAATAATTCACCCCTCCACTTT
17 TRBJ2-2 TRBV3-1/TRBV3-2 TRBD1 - CASSQGFRDRNTGELFF TGTGCCAGCAGCCAAGGGTTCCGGGACAGGAACACCGGGGAGCTGTTTTTT
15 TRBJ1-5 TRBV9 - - CASSPTGTLYQPQHF TGTGCCAGCAGCCCAACCGGGACACTGTATCAGCCCCAGCATTTT
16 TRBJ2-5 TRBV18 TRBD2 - CASSPPTLAVQETQYF TGTGCCAGCTCACCACCTACTCTAGCGGTCCAAGAGACCCAGTACTTC
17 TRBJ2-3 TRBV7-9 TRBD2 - CASSLALAGASTDTQYF TGTGCCAGCAGCTTAGCCCTAGCGGGCGCTAGCACAGATACGCAGTATTTT
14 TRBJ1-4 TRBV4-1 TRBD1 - CASSTGTGNEKLFF TGCGCCAGCAGCACCGGGACAGGAAATGAAAAACTGTTTTTT
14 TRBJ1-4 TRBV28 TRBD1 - CASSLQGAGEKLFF TGTGCCAGCAGTTTACAGGGGGCAGGTGAAAAACTGTTTTTT
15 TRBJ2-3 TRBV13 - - CASSSRRGFTDTQYF TGTGCCAGCAGCTCGCGGAGAGGATTCACAGATACGCAGTATTTT
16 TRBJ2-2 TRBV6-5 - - CASSFGGMGSTGELFF TGTGCCAGCAGTTTCGGCGGGATGGGGAGCACCGGGGAGCTGTTTTTT
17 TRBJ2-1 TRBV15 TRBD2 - CATSRDHGGGTYNEQFF TGTGCCACCAGCAGAGATCATGGGGGGGGAACCTACAATGAGCAGTTCTTC
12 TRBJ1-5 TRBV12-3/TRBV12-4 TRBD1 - CAIIDRDQPQHF TGTGCCATTATCGACAGGGATCAGCCCCAGCATTTT
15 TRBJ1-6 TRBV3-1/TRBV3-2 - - CASSPQKGGGSPLHF TGTGCCAGCAGCCCTCAGAAAGGGGGTGGTTCACCCCTCCACTTT
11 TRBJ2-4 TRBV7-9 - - CASSLDRIQYF TGTGCCAGCAGCTTAGATCGCATTCAGTACTTC
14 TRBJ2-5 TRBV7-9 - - CASRFAGNQETQYF TGTGCCAGCAGGTTTGCCGGGAACCAAGAGACCCAGTACTTC
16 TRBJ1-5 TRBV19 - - CASSIVGQGKHQPQHF TGTGCCAGTAGTATAGTAGGGCAGGGGAAGCATCAGCCCCAGCATTTT
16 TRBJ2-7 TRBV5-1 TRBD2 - CASSSIRLAATYEQYF TGCGCCAGCAGCTCAATCCGTCTAGCGGCCACTTACGAGCAGTACTTC
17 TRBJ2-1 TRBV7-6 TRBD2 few CASSSTAGGRSYNEQFF TGTGCCAGCAGCTCTACCGCGGGGGGGCGATCCTACAATGAGCAGTTCTTC
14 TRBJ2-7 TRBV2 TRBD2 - CASSGAAGSVEQYF TGTGCCAGCAGTGGCGCAGCGGGATCCGTCGAGCAGTACTTC
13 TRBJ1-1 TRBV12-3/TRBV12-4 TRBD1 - CASTFDRGTEAFF TGTGCCAGCACCTTCGACAGGGGAACTGAAGCTTTCTTT
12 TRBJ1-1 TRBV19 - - CASNHRDTEAFF TGTGCCAGTAACCACAGGGACACTGAAGCTTTCTTT
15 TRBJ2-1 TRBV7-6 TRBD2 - CASSHPGLADNEQFF TGTGCCAGCAGCCATCCGGGACTAGCGGATAATGAGCAGTTCTTC
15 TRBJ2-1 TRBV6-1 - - CASSEWQGSGNEQFF TGTGCCAGCAGTGAATGGCAGGGGTCTGGCAATGAGCAGTTCTTC
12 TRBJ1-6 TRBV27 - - CASSYSGFPLHF TGTGCCAGCAGTTATTCGGGTTTTCCCCTCCACTTT
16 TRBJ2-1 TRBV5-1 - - CASSLLTGAAYNEQFF TGCGCCAGCAGCTTGTTGACGGGAGCGGCCTACAATGAGCAGTTCTTC
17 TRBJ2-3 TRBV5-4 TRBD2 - CASSSPNLAGGPHTQYF TGTGCCAGCAGCTCCCCCAACCTAGCGGGAGGGCCACATACGCAGTATTTT
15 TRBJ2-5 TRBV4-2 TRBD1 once CASSRIGQGQETQYF TGTGCCAGCAGCCGGATAGGACAGGGTCAAGAGACCCAGTACTTC
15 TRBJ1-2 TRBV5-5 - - CASSLAGFVYDDYTF TGTGCCAGCAGCTTGGCAGGCTTCGTCTATGATGACTACACCTTC
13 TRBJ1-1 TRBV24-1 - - CATRRGMGTEAFF TGTGCCACCAGGAGAGGAATGGGCACTGAAGCTTTCTTT
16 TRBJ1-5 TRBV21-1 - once CASSRSGTERGKPQHF TGTGCCAGCAGCCGATCCGGGACAGAGAGAGGAAAGCCCCAGCATTTT
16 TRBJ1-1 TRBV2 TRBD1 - CASRRQGGQVNTEAFF TGTGCCAGCAGGCGTCAAGGGGGACAGGTCAACACTGAAGCTTTCTTT
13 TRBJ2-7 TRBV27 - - CASSSTKEYEQYF TGTGCCAGCAGTTCGACTAAGGAATACGAGCAGTACTTC
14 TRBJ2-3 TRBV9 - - CATNHGSTTDTQYF TGTGCCACCAACCACGGTAGTACGACAGATACGCAGTATTTT
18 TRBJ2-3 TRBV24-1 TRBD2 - CATSDFPPSGRPTDTQYF TGTGCCACCAGTGATTTTCCGCCCAGCGGGAGGCCCACAGATACGCAGTATTTT
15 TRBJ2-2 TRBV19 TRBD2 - CASRRTSENTGELFF TGTGCCAGTAGACGGACTAGCGAGAACACCGGGGAGCTGTTTTTT
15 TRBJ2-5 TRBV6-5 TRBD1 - CASSYPGQGVGTQYF TGTGCCAGCAGTTACCCGGGACAGGGGGTTGGGACCCAGTACTTC
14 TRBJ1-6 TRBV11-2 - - CASSFPGNNSPLHF TGTGCCAGCAGCTTCCCAGGGAATAATTCACCCCTCCACTTT
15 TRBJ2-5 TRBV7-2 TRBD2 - CASSSSGSAGETQYF TGTGCCAGCAGCTCGAGCGGGAGCGCTGGGGAGACCCAGTACTTC
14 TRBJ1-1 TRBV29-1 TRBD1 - CSVEKGRGPTEAFF TGCAGCGTTGAAAAAGGCAGGGGGCCCACTGAAGCTTTCTTT
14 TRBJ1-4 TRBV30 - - CAWSERATNEKLFF TGTGCCTGGAGCGAAAGAGCAACTAATGAAAAACTGTTTTTT
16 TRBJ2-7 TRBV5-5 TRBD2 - CASSGPGRGASYEQYF TGTGCCAGCAGCGGCCCCGGGCGGGGGGCCTCCTACGAGCAGTACTTC